This T cell receptor (beta chain) was recovered during a study of T cell repertoires in cytomegalovirus infection. Study at large: CMV epitopes in the study were HLA-C-restricted (recently identified) and HLA-B-restricted (well studied).

Whole-study findings and limits: Summed frequency of shared TCR beta families picked out CMV carriers who also had the relevant HLA.

Comment on this clonotype: Its specificity is unknown.

A single record per CDR3 protein comes from TCRdb applying MiXCR to the reads. The table includes 600,000 to 700,000 distinct CDR3 sequences, roughly a third detected once. CDR1 SGHNT and CDR2 YYREEE come from the germline V gene (reference sequence). There are 16 residues in the CDR3. Trimming stripped 4 bases from V and 0 bases from J, with 14 bases between. The TCR sequence derives from a human donor in good health (CMV status not recorded). Some clones in this sample may be carry-over from other donors' samples. The chain employs TRBV5-4 and TRBJ2-1, with D possibly called TRBD1 or TRBD2 (5 bases each). This sample comprised cultured PBMCs, obtained from culture after CMV antigen stimulation. The CDR3 loop is CASSGAGSSSYNEQFF. The DNA of the CDR3 is TGTGCCAGCAGCGGGGCGGGTTCGAGCTCCTACAATGAGCAGTTCTTC.